One and the same sample provided the 3 T cell receptor beta chains below, sequenced in a study of control samples from healthy donors and cancer patients. Clones were sequenced by immunoSEQ multiplex PCR, and TCRdb holds only the in-frame ones, with some missing. This table holds 90,000 to 110,000 clones, around 89% found once. Sequencing input: blood. These receptors were collected from a woman in her forties or fifties in good health.

This sequence joins TRBV30 and TRBJ1-4; D not certain. Trimming pared 3 bases from V and 2 bases from J, leaving 10 bases between. The CDR3 has 14 amino acids. Germline assignment: CDR1 GTSNPN and CDR2 SVGIG (reference sequence). CDR3 DNA: TGTGCCTGGAGGGGGTTAACGACTAATGAAAAACTGTTTTTT. Translation gives CAWRGLTTNEKLFF.

J is TRBJ2-1 and V is TRBV19; 10 bases match TRBD2. J lost 6 bases, V lost 4 bases, and 9 bases had no gene match. The germline gives CDR1 LNHDA, CDR2 SQIVND (reference sequence). CDR3 length equals 16 residues. The CDR3 region has the DNA TGTGCCAGTAGTACGACGATAGCGGGAGGTTCCAATGAGCAGTTCTTC. Its translation: CASSTTIAGGSNEQFF.

This sequence joins TRBV19 and TRBJ1-5; D may be TRBD1 (5 bases). Germline assignment: CDR1 LNHDA and CDR2 SQIVND (reference sequence). The V and J ends lost 8 bases and 1 base respectively, with 15 bases between them. The CDR3 sequence is 15 residues long. The CDR3 DNA reads TGTGCCAGTCGGAGTCTGGGGCTCAGCAATCAGCCCCAGCATTTT. It encodes CASRSLGLSNQPQHF.